This TCR beta chain was recovered during a study of blood T cell repertoires in COVID-19. Whole-study context: COVID-19 samples from acute and convalescent phases originated in the United States, Italy and Spain. T cells, B-cell-depleted T cells, or PBMCs supplied cDNA or gDNA.

The CDR3 spans 18 residues. Germline-derived CDR1 and CDR2 are SNHLY and FYNNEI. V lost 5 bases, J lost 0 bases, and 7 bases stayed unmatched. In the study's own analysis: From reference gene primer amplification, estimates of nucleated cell counts were derived. TCRdb's copy holds only in-frame clones and misses some; the assay was immunoSEQ multiplex PCR. V and J calls and clone size come straight from that table; D and trimming were deduced from the DNA. The sample contains 30,000 to 40,000 clones, 70% to 90% of which appear only once. The rearrangement links TRBV2 to TRBJ2-3, with 14 positions matching TRBD2. Sequenced: peripheral blood. This TCR was sampled from a human donor in a cohort sampled during active COVID-19. The CDR3 bases are TGTGCCAGCAGTCCAGGACTAGCGGGAGGTTCTAGCACAGATACGCAGTATTTT. Translated: CASSPGLAGGSSTDTQYF.